This TCR beta chain was recorded in a study of identical twins. The study, taken as a whole, reports: Zero-insertion findings could be partly confounded by invariant cells (MAIT and iNKT cells). Fewer insertions marked abundant cord blood beta clonotypes; young adult naive trended weakly, memory not at all.

The junction had 8 bases not matched to a gene; V was cut back by 2 bases and J by 0 bases. The length of the CDR3 is 17 residues. Germline V lookup: CDR1 SGHNT, CDR2 YYREEE (reference sequence). Template switching introduced a universal primer site, and the cDNA bore unique molecular identifiers. TCRdb re-called the 5' RACE reads with MiXCR, one entry per CDR3 protein. The sample includes 200,000 to 300,000 distinct CDR3 sequences, 7.5% of them seen just once. This clonotype was seen only a few times. The antigen is undetermined. This sample also belongs to another study, concerning yellow fever vaccine responses in identical twins. That source notes: Vaccine-induced T cell responses in twins were reportedly observed to appear partly convergent, partly personalized.

The TCR originated in a woman aged 18 to 35 in good health. What was sequenced was CD8+ T cells sorted from blood. The chain carries TRBV5-4 and TRBJ1-1, with 9 bases that match TRBD1. CDR3 nucleotide sequence: TGTGCCAGCAGCTTCGATAGACAGGGGGGAATGAACACTGAAGCTTTCTTT. It yields the protein CASSFDRQGGMNTEAFF.